This T cell receptor beta chain came from a study of cytomegalovirus exposure and HLA in healthy donors. Amplification used 60 Vbeta primers and 13 Jbeta primers. Measured with immunoSEQ multiplex PCR; TCRdb has only the in-frame clones, and not every one. The table lists approximately 110,000 clones, 75% to 85% of them singletons, with 1.9% in the top ten. CDR1 KGHSH and CDR2 LQKENI come from the germline V gene. J gave up 4 bases and V 6 bases, and 2 bases lay outside the gene matches. The CDR3 extends over 13 amino acids. This clone has just a few counts. The chain uses TRBV18 and TRBJ1-1, with TRBD1 matching 10 bases. Sequenced sample: PBMCs. This TCR came from a man over 45 in good health and CMV-seronegative. The CDR3 sequence is CASSGDRGTEAFF. The CDR3 nucleotides read TGTGCCAGCTCGGGGGACAGGGGCACTGAAGCTTTCTTT.